The 20 T cell receptor beta chains in this list originate from one sample, sequenced in a study of control samples from healthy donors and cancer patients. Method: immunoSEQ multiplex PCR; TCRdb's copy keeps in-frame clones and lacks some. The data contain 90,000 to 100,000 clones, around three quarters of them singletons. The sample taken for sequencing was blood. These receptors originate from a woman aged 25 to 39 in good health.

The chain joins TRBV10-3 to TRBJ1-5; 9 nucleotides line up with TRBD1. Germline V gene data show CDR1 as ENHRY and CDR2 as SYGVKD. The CDR3 has 17 residues. V lost 4 bases and J lost 2; bases outside the gene matches: 9. The CDR3 bases are TGTGCCATCAGTGGGGGACAGGGTAAGATCGGCAATCAGCCCCAGCATTTT. As protein: CAISGGQGKIGNQPQHF.

The sample holds one count of this clone. V gene TRBV19 combines with J gene TRBJ2-5; D is ambiguous. CDR3 size: 11 residues. V lost 0 bases and J lost 4, with 0 bases in between. Germline CDR1 LNHDA, CDR2 SQIVND (reference sequence). In DNA form, the CDR3 reads TGTGCCAGTAGTATAGAAGAGACCCAGTACTTC. Protein product: CASSIEETQYF. Using reference TRBV19 and TRBJ2-5 for the parts outside the CDR3, the full variable domain is DGGITQSPKYLFRKEGQNVTLSCEQNLNHDAMYWYRQDPGQGLRLIYYSQIVNDFQKGDIAEGYSVSREKKESFPLTVTSAQKNPTAFYLCASSIEETQYFGPGTRLLVL.

This clone appeared once. The V and J genes are TRBV9 and TRBJ2-7; D could derive from TRBD1 or TRBD2 (5 bases each). The germline CDR1 and CDR2 sequences are SGDLS and YYNGEE. CDR3 length: 15 amino acids. The V end was cut by 4 bases, the J end by 1 base, with 15 bases between. CDR3 in amino acids: CASSPGDAGSYEQYF. In nucleotides, the CDR3 is TGTGCCAGCAGCCCCGGGGACGCTGGATCCTACGAGCAGTACTTC.

This clone was detected once. This rearrangement joins TRBV10-3 to TRBJ1-2; no definite D call. With 3 bases removed from V and 3 bases from J, the gap between germline ends came to 5 bases. Germline CDR1 ENHRY, CDR2 SYGVKD. The CDR3 spans 12 residues. The CDR3 loop is CAISDSHYGYTF. CDR3 DNA sequence: TGTGCCATCAGTGACAGTCACTATGGCTACACCTTC.

This clone was seen a handful of times. The chain carries TRBV6-5 and TRBJ2-2; D is perhaps TRBD1 (6 bases). Germline CDR1 and CDR2: MNHEY and SVGAGI. This CDR3 has 15 amino acids. V lost 5 bases and J lost 2, with 12 bases in between. The CDR3 DNA is TGTGCCAGCAGTACGGGACACCGAAACACCGGGGAGCTGTTTTTT. Amino acid sequence: CASSTGHRNTGELFF.

The chain links TRBV30 to TRBJ2-7; unclear D gene. V lost 8 bases to trimming and J lost 3 bases, with 11 bases between them. This CDR3 is built from 11 residues. Germline assignment: CDR1 GTSNPN and CDR2 SVGIG (reference sequence). This CDR3 reads CAISGNYEQYF. CDR3 bases: TGTGCCATTTCAGGTAACTACGAGCAGTACTTC.

This chain links TRBV4-2 with TRBJ2-5, with TRBD1 matching 7 bases. In germline, CDR1 is LGHNA, CDR2 YNFKEQ. The CDR3 length is 16 residues. V shed 0 bases, J shed 6 bases, and the junction held 10 bases outside the gene matches. DNA of the CDR3: TGTGCCAGCAGCCAAGAGGAAGGCTACAGGGGAAAGACCCAGTACTTC. This gives the protein CASSQEEGYRGKTQYF.

V usage is TRBV13 and J usage is TRBJ1-4, with no clear D. The CDR3 loop spans 13 amino acids. V lost 5 bases to trimming and J lost 4 bases, with 8 bases between them. Germline V gene lookup returns CDR1 PRHDT and CDR2 FYEKMQ (reference sequence). The CDR3 region has the DNA TGTGCCAGCAGCGAGACGGATAATGAAAAACTGTTTTTT. Its protein is CASSETDNEKLFF. The complete variable domain, with remaining parts taken from reference TRBV13 and TRBJ1-4, reads AAGVIQSPRHLIKEKRETATLKCYPIPRHDTVYWYQQGPGQDPQFLISFYEKMQSDKGSIPDRFSAQQFSDYHSELNMSSLELGDSALYFCASSETDNEKLFFGSGTQLSVL.

In this sample, this clone turned up once. This chain links TRBV9 with TRBJ1-3; TRBD1 might be the D (5 bases). The germline V gene has CDR1 SGDLS and CDR2 YYNGEE. V lost 6 bases, J lost 4 bases, and 20 bases lay in between. This CDR3 contains 16 residues. The CDR3 protein is CASTLGDTPRGNTIYF. CDR3 sequence (DNA): TGTGCCAGCACCTTGGGGGATACCCCCAGGGGAAACACCATATATTTT.

The chain joins TRBV6-1 to TRBJ1-2; D might be TRBD1 (5 bases). Germline assignment: CDR1 MNHNS and CDR2 SASEGT. This CDR3 has 16 residues. Trimming left V 4 bases short and J 0 bases short, with 15 bases between. The CDR3 is CASSAPFRQPNYGYTF. The CDR3 nucleotides read TGTGCCAGCAGTGCCCCTTTTCGACAGCCTAACTATGGCTACACCTTC.

This sequence joins TRBV12-5 and TRBJ2-7, with 7 bases matching TRBD1. Germline CDR1 and CDR2: LGHNT and FRNRAP. The CDR3 has 13 amino acids. The V gene end was trimmed by 2 bases and the J gene end by 6 bases; junction bases not matched to a gene: 4. The CDR3, as DNA: TGTGCTAGTGGTTTGTCGTACAGGGGCGAGCAGTACTTC. Residues: CASGLSYRGEQYF. Variable domain in full (rest from reference TRBV12-5 and TRBJ2-7): DARVTQTPRHKVTEMGQEVTMRCQPILGHNTVFWYRQTMMQGLELLAYFRNRAPLDDSGMPKDRFSAEMPDATLATLKIQPSEPRDSAVYFCASGLSYRGEQYFGPGTRLTVT.

The chain is built from TRBV5-4 and TRBJ1-1, with D unresolved. Trimming shortened V by 4 bases and J by 1 base, and 17 bases separated the two germline ends. The CDR3 totals 16 residues. The V gene's germline CDR1 is SGHNT and CDR2 YYREEE (reference sequence). CDR3 sequence reads: CASSPLRAGGNTEAFF. CDR3 bases: TGTGCCAGCAGCCCCCTTCGGGCAGGCGGGAACACTGAAGCTTTCTTT.

V is TRBV2 and J is TRBJ1-5; 11 nucleotides line up with TRBD1. The CDR3 totals 14 residues. After removal of 6 bases from V and 8 bases from J, the junction contained 6 bases not matched to a gene. From germline, CDR1 is SNHLY and CDR2 FYNNEI. The CDR3 DNA sequence: TGTGCCAGCAGCAAGGACAGGGGGCTCGAGCCCCAGCATTTT. Its protein is CASSKDRGLEPQHF.

This sequence joins TRBV15 and TRBJ1-3; D not certain. The germline V gene has CDR1 LNHNV and CDR2 YYDKDF (reference sequence). V was trimmed by 3 bases and J by 0 bases, leaving 9 bases between them. The CDR3 spans 15 residues. The CDR3 DNA follows: TGTGCCACCAGCAGCCCTCAGTACTCTGGAAACACCATATATTTT. This codes for CATSSPQYSGNTIYF.

This clone was counted once. This sequence joins TRBV21-1 and TRBJ2-7; TRBD2, the table's D call, lacks a check against the DNA. TRBV21-1 represents a pseudogene. The CDR3 spans 14 residues. The CDR3 DNA reads TGTGCCAGCAGCAAAGAATGTGAGGCATACGAGCAGTACTTC. This gives the protein CASSKECEAYEQYF.

On this clone itself: This CDR3 is also generated by other DNA sequences in the sample. The V call is TRBV18, the J call TRBJ1-1, with D hard to call. The CDR3 is 13 residues long. The germline V and J ends were trimmed by 3 bases and 2 bases, with 7 bases remaining between them. Germline CDR1 is KGHSH and CDR2 is LQKENI. CDR3 sequence reads: CASSPLVNTEAFF. For the CDR3, the DNA is TGTGCCAGCTCACCTCTGGTTAACACTGAAGCTTTCTTT.

The V call is TRBV10-1, the J call TRBJ2-3; D is uncertain. Trimming left V 3 bases short and J 3 bases short, with 7 bases between. Per the germline V gene, CDR1 is WNHNN and CDR2 is SYGVQD (reference sequence). The CDR3 loop spans 13 amino acids. This CDR3 reads CASSESGTDTQYF. The CDR3 region has the DNA TGCGCCAGCAGTGAAAGTGGTACAGATACGCAGTATTTT.

The chain uses TRBV30 and TRBJ1-2; D gene uncertain. CDR3 length: 14 residues. Trimming removed 7 bases from V and 5 bases from J, with 20 bases in between. The V gene's germline CDR1 is GTSNPN and CDR2 SVGIG (reference sequence). Written as DNA, the CDR3 is TGTGCCTCAAGTCAGAGACTGGTTCGATATGGCTACACCTTC. Amino acid sequence: CASSQRLVRYGYTF.

The chain couples TRBV20-1 to TRBJ2-1; TRBD2 matches 9 bases. The trim removed 3 bases at V and 2 bases at J, leaving 5 bases unmatched. The CDR3 spans 15 residues. The V gene's germline CDR1 is DFQATT and CDR2 SNEGSKA (reference sequence). The CDR3 sequence is CSASRASGAYNEQFF. In DNA, the CDR3 is TGCAGTGCTAGTAGAGCTAGCGGGGCCTACAATGAGCAGTTCTTC.

The chain links TRBV11-1 to TRBJ2-1, with 12 bases lining up with TRBD2. The CDR3 covers 14 residues. The junction had 4 bases not matched to a gene; V was cut back by 8 bases and J by 5 bases. The germline CDR1 and CDR2 sequences are SGHAT and FQDESV (reference sequence). CDR3 in amino acids: CASAWTSGDNEQFF. CDR3 nucleotide sequence: TGTGCCAGCGCTTGGACTAGCGGGGACAATGAGCAGTTCTTC.